This T cell receptor (beta chain) was observed in a study of T-cell reconstitution after alpha-beta-depleted transplantation in children. Broader study findings: Newly produced T cells mostly provided counts and TCRbeta diversity after one year, as hyperexpanded clones declined. By about two months after transplant, alpha-beta T cells reportedly arose from several hundred graft clones that had expanded. The high TCRbeta diversity at day 60 in some patients came from surviving recipient T cells and thymic progenitors.

Only a few counts were recorded for this clonotype. The antigen remains unidentified. Unique molecular identifiers were used in preparing the TCRbeta library. From the PCR reads, TCRdb called clonotypes with MiXCR, one entry per CDR3 protein. The sample consists of about 300,000 distinct CDR3 sequences, 6.5% to 9% of them appearing once. The specimen was peripheral blood, collected 360 days after TCRalphabeta/CD19-depleted stem cell transplant. The receptor comes from a female patient between 2 and 10 years old who had a stem cell transplant for Fanconi anemia, so the T cells may come from the graft donor.

The CDR3 DNA follows: TGTGCCAGCTCGGGGACTAATGAGCAGTTCTTC. Its translation: CASSGTNEQFF. The V and J genes are TRBV18 and TRBJ2-1; D is possibly TRBD2 (6 bases). This CDR3 has 11 residues. Germline V gives CDR1 KGHSH, CDR2 LQKENI. V was pared by 6 bases and J by 7 bases, with 7 bases between.